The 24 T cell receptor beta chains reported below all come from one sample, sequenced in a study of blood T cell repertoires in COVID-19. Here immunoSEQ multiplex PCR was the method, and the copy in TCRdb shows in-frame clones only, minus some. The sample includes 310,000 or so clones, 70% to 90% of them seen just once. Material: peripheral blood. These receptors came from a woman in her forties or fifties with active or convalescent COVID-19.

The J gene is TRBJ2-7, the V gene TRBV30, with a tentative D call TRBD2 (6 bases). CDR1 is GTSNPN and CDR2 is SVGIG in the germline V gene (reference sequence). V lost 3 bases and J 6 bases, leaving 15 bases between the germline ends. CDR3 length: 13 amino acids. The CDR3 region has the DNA TGTGCCTGGAGGTGGGGGGAGAGGGCCGAGCAGTACTTC. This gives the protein CAWRWGERAEQYF.

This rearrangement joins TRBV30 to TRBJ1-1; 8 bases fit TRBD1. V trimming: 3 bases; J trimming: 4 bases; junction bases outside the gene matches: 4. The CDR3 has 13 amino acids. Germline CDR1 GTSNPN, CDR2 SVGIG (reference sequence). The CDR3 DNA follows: TGTGCCTGGAGCAGAACAGGGGGCACTGAAGCTTTCTTT. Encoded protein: CAWSRTGGTEAFF.

CDR3 sequence (DNA): TGTGCCACCAGTGGAACTAGCGGGTTTTCCACAGATACGCAGTATTTT. Its translation: CATSGTSGFSTDTQYF. The chain uses TRBV24-1 and TRBJ2-3, with 9 bases lining up with TRBD2. The CDR3 has 16 residues. Unmatched junction bases numbered 7, after V lost 5 bases and J lost 2 bases. Germline CDR1 KGHDR, CDR2 SFDVKD.

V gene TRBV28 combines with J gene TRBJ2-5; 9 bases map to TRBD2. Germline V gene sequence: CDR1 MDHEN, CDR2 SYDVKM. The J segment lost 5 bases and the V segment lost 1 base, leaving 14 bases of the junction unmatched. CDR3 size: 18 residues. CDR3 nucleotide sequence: TGTGCCAGCAGTTTATCGGGATCGTTCGGGACTAGCTCGGAGACCCAGTACTTC. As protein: CASSLSGSFGTSSETQYF.

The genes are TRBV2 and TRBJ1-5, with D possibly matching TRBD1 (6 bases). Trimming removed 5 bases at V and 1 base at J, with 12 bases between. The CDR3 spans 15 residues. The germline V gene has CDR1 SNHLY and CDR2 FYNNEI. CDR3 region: CASSLTGFSNQPQHF. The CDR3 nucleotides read TGTGCCAGCAGTCTTACAGGGTTCAGCAATCAGCCCCAGCATTTT.

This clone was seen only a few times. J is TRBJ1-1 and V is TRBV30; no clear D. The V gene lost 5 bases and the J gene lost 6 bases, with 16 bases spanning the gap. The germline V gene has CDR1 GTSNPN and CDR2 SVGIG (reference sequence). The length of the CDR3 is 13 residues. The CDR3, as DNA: TGTGCCTGGGGGCCTCAAAAGAGCCCTGAAGCTTTCTTT. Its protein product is CAWGPQKSPEAFF.

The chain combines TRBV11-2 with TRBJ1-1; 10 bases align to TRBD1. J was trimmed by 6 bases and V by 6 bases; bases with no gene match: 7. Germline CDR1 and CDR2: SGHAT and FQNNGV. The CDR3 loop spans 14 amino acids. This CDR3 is CASSLDRGRAEAFF. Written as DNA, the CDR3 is TGTGCCAGCAGTTTGGACAGGGGGAGAGCTGAAGCTTTCTTT.

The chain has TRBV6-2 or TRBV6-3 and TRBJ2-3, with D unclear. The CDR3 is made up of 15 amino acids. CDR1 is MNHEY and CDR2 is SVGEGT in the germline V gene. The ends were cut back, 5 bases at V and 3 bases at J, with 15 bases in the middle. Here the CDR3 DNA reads TGTGCCAGCAGTGCCCTTGAGGTACGGACAGATACGCAGTATTTT. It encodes CASSALEVRTDTQYF.

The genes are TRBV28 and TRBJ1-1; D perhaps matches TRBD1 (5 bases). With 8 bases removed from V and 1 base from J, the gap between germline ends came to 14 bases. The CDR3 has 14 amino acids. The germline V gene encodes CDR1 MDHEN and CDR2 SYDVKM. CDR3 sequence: CASRIWGGNTEAFF. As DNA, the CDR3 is TGTGCCAGCCGTATCTGGGGGGGGAACACTGAAGCTTTCTTT.

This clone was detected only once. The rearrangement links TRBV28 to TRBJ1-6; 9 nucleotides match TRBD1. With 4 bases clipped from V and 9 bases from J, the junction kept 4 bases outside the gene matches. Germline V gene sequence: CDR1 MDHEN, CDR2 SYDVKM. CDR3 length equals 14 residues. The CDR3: CASSSGQGASPLHF. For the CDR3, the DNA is TGTGCCAGCAGTTCGGGACAGGGTGCTTCACCCCTCCACTTT. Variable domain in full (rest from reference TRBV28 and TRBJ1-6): DVKVTQSSRYLVKRTGEKVFLECVQDMDHENMFWYRQDPGLGLRLIYFSYDVKMKEKGDIPEGYSVSREKKERFSLILESASTNQTSMYLCASSSGQGASPLHFGNGTRLTVT.

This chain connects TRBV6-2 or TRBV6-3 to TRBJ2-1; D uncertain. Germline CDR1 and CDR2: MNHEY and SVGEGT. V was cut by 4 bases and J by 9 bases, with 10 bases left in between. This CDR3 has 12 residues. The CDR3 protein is CASSSRLGEQFF. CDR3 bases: TGTGCCAGCAGTTCGCGACTCGGTGAGCAGTTCTTC.

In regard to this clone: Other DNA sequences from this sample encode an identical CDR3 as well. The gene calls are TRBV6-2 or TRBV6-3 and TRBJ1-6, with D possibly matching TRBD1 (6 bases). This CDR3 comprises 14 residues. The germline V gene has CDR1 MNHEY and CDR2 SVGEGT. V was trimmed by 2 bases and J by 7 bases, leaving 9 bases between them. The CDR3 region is CASSYLQGNSPLHF. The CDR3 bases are TGTGCCAGCAGTTACCTTCAGGGGAATTCACCCCTCCACTTT.

The DNA for the CDR3 is TGTGCCAGCAGCGTTCACAGGGGGGAGACCCAGTACTTC. Translated: CASSVHRGETQYF. V gene TRBV9 combines with J gene TRBJ2-5; 8 positions agree with TRBD1. With V trimmed by 2 bases and J by 5 bases, 2 bases remained unmatched. The CDR3 has 13 amino acids. The germline V gene has CDR1 SGDLS and CDR2 YYNGEE.

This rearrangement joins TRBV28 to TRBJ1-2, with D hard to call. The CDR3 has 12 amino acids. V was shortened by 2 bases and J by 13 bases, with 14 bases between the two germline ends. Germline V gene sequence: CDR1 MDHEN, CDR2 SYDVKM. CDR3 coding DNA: TGTGCCAGCAGTTTAGCGGGCAGCTCAGGCACCTTC. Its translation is CASSLAGSSGTF.

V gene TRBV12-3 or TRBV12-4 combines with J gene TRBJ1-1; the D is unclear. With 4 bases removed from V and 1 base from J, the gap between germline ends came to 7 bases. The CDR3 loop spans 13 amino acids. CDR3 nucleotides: TGTGCCAGCAGTTATGGGCAGAACACTGAAGCTTTCTTT. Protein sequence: CASSYGQNTEAFF.

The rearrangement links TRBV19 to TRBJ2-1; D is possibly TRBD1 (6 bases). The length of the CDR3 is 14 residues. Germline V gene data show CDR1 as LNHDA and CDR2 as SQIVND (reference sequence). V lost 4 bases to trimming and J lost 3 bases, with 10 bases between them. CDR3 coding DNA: TGTGCCAGTAGTAGAACGGACAGCTACAATGAGCAGTTCTTC. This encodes CASSRTDSYNEQFF.

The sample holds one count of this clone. CDR3 bases: TGTGCCAGCAGCTTCGGGGGAGGGGCGGGAAATGAGCAGTTCTTC. Encoded protein: CASSFGGGAGNEQFF. The V gene is TRBV7-8, the J gene TRBJ2-1; 7 bases align to TRBD2. V lost 3 bases and J lost 7; bases outside the gene matches: 9. Germline V gene lookup returns CDR1 SGHVS and CDR2 FQNEAQ. The CDR3 runs to 15 residues. The full variable domain, in which reference TRBV7-8 and TRBJ2-1 provide the parts outside the CDR3, is GAGVSQSPRYKVAKRGQDVALRCDPISGHVSLFWYQQALGQGPEFLTYFQNEAQLDKSGLPSDRFFAERPEGSVSTLKIQRTQQEDSAVYLCASSFGGGAGNEQFFGPGTRLTVL.

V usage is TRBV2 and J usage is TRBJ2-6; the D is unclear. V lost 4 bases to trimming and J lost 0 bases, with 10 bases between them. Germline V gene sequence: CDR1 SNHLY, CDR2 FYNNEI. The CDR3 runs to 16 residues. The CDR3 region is CASSGYPSSGANVLTF. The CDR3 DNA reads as TGTGCCAGCAGTGGCTACCCGAGCTCTGGGGCCAACGTCCTGACTTTC.

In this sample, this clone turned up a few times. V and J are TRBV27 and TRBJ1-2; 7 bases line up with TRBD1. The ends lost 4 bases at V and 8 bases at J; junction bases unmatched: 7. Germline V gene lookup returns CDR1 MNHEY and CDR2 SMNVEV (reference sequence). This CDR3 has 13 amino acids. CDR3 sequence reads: CASSYRQGNGYTF. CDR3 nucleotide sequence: TGTGCCAGCAGTTATCGACAGGGCAACGGCTACACCTTC.

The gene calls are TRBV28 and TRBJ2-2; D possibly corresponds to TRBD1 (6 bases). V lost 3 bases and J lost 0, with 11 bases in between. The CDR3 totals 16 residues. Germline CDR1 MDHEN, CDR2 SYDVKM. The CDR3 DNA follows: TGTGCCAGCAGTTTTTGGGGGCGGGCGAACACCGGGGAGCTGTTTTTT. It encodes CASSFWGRANTGELFF.

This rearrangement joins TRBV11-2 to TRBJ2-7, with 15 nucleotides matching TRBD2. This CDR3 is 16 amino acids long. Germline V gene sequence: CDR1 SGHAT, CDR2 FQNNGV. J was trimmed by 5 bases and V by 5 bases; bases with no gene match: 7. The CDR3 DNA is TGTGCCAGCAGCCCCCGGACTAGCGGGGGGGCTAACGAGCAGTACTTC. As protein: CASSPRTSGGANEQYF.

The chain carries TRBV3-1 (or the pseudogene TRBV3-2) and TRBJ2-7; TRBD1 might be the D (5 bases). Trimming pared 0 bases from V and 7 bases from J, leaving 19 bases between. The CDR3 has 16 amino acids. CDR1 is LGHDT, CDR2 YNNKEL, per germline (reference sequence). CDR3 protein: CASSQDLRRQYKEQYF. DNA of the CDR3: TGTGCCAGCAGCCAAGATCTTCGGAGACAGTATAAGGAGCAGTACTTC.

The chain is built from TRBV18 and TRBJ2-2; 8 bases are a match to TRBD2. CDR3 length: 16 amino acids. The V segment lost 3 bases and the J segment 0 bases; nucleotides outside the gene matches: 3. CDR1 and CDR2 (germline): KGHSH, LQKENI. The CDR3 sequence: CASSPPGLANTGELFF. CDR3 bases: TGTGCCAGCTCACCCCCGGGACTAGCGAACACCGGGGAGCTGTTTTTT. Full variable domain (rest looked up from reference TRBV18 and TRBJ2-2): NAGVMQNPRHLVRRRGQEARLRCSPMKGHSHVYWYRQLPEEGLKFMVYLQKENIIDESGMPKERFSAEFPKEGPSILRIQQVVRGDSAAYFCASSPPGLANTGELFFGEGSRLTVL.

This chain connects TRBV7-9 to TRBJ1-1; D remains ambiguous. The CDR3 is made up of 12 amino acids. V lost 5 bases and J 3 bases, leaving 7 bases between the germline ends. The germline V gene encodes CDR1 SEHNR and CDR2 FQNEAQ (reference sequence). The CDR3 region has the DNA TGTGCCAGCAGCCTGGCCCACACTGAAGCTTTCTTT. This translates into CASSLAHTEAFF.